This T cell receptor (beta chain) was profiled in a study of T cell responses to AZD1222 COVID-19 vaccine. The study, taken as a whole, reports: Spike was spanned by vaccine-associated CD4 TCRs, which were dominant at 160-218 and 743-854. The number of AZD1222 recipients seropositive at baseline was only 6 or 7. Donors were chiefly white British, with a greater number of females, and clonal diversity was perhaps underestimated.

Sequencing was performed with immunoSEQ multiplex PCR; in TCRdb, only in-frame clones are kept and a portion is missing. The repertoire includes roughly 120,000 clones, approximately 90% of them detected once, and about 7.8% sits in the top ten. Points on this clone: Its specificity is not known.

CDR1 is SGHTA, CDR2 FQGNSA, per germline. The CDR3 totals 13 residues. V gave up 4 bases and J gave up 8 bases, with 11 bases separating them. The sample in question was peripheral blood, obtained on day 0 of AZD1222 vaccination. The origin of this receptor is an adult in good health. This chain uses TRBV7-2 with TRBJ1-4, with a tentative D call TRBD1 (6 bases). As DNA, the CDR3 is TGTGCCAGCAGCTCGCAGGGGAGAGAAAAACTGTTTTTT. Translating it yields CASSSQGREKLFF.